This passage covers 27 T cell receptor beta chains from one sample sequenced in a study of technical replicates of blood from several donors. Using immunoSEQ multiplex PCR, the repertoire was profiled, and TCRdb retains in-frame clones only, with some absent. This sample has under 80,000 clones, with around 90% found just once. Sequences were obtained from T cells isolated from PBMCs. Source of these receptors: a human donor in good health. Some clones in this sample may be carry-over from other donors' samples.

The chain has TRBV4-3 and TRBJ2-3; perhaps TRBD1 as D (6 bases). There are 14 residues in the CDR3. From germline, CDR1 is LGHNA and CDR2 YSLEER. Trimming left V 4 bases short and J 4 bases short, with 12 bases between. CDR3 nucleotide sequence: TGCGCCAGCAGCCCCCAGGGGAATGCAGATACGCAGTATTTT. It yields the protein CASSPQGNADTQYF.

The rearrangement joins TRBV19 to TRBJ2-7; D is uncertain. CDR3 length equals 16 residues. Germline-derived CDR1 and CDR2 are LNHDA and SQIVND (reference sequence). V dropped 8 bases and J dropped 6 bases, with 26 bases sitting between them. CDR3 bases: TGTGCCAGTGCGGTATGGGTATCCTCTCGGAAAGCCGAGCAGTACTTC. Its translation is CASAVWVSSRKAEQYF.

The chain uses TRBV5-8 and TRBJ1-3, with D hard to call. Germline CDR1 is SGHTS and CDR2 is YDEGEE. Trimming cost V 4 bases and J 0 bases, with 11 bases left between them. The CDR3 totals 15 residues. The chain's CDR3 is CASSTGYISGNTIYF. The CDR3, as DNA: TGTGCCAGCAGCACGGGGTACATCTCTGGAAACACCATATATTTT.

This clone was seen just once. The junction differs from germline at one of its ends, possibly a read error. This chain joins TRBV10-3 and TRBJ1-3, with D maybe TRBD1 (5 bases). The CDR3 covers 15 residues. Germline CDR1 reads ENHRY; CDR2 reads SYGVKD. The CDR3 coding sequence is TGTGCCATGAGTGAGGCCGGGGGCTCTGGAAACACCATATATTTT. Protein: CAMSEAGGSGNTIYF.

The genes are TRBV5-8 and TRBJ2-2; D is ambiguous. Germline V lookup: CDR1 SGHTS, CDR2 YDEGEE. The CDR3 runs 15 residues. V was shortened by 4 bases and J by 6 bases, with 16 bases between the two germline ends. CDR3 amino acids: CASSPRPDSAGELFF. DNA of the CDR3: TGTGCCAGCAGCCCTAGGCCCGATAGTGCCGGGGAGCTGTTTTTT.

The CDR3 is CASSLYHYQETQYF. As DNA, the CDR3 is TGTGCCAGCAGTTTATATCACTACCAAGAGACCCAGTACTTC. The chain employs TRBV27 and TRBJ2-5; D not resolved. Germline V lookup: CDR1 MNHEY, CDR2 SMNVEV (reference sequence). V was clipped by 1 base and J by 0 bases, with 6 bases between them. There are 14 residues in the CDR3.

The chain links TRBV21-1 to TRBJ2-1; the table calls TRBD1, which could not be checked here. TRBV21-1 is an annotated pseudogene. The CDR3 covers 15 residues. CDR3 in amino acids: CASSRFCLSYNEQFF. The CDR3 DNA reads as TGTGCCAGCAGCCGCTTTTGTCTCAGCTACAATGAGCAGTTCTTC.

V is TRBV29-1 and J is TRBJ2-2; 8 nucleotides match TRBD1. Germline CDR1 is SQVTM and CDR2 is ANQGSEA. The V gene end was trimmed by 2 bases and the J gene end by 4 bases; junction bases not matched to a gene: 9. The CDR3 length is 16 residues. Here the CDR3 reads CSVEPDGTGVTGELFF. CDR3 DNA: TGCAGCGTTGAACCTGACGGGACAGGAGTCACCGGGGAGCTGTTTTTT.

The rearrangement joins TRBV2 to TRBJ2-7, with a weak D call TRBD1 (6 bases). V was shortened by 0 bases and J by 1 base, with 19 bases between the two germline ends. CDR1 SNHLY and CDR2 FYNNEI come from the germline V gene. This CDR3 region has 18 residues. The chain's CDR3 is CASSEALPTGQLSYEQYF. The CDR3 DNA reads as TGTGCCAGCAGTGAAGCGCTTCCCACCGGACAGCTATCCTACGAGCAGTACTTC.

The V gene is TRBV27, the J gene TRBJ2-1; 7 bases match TRBD1. V lost 6 bases to trimming and J lost 6 bases; unmatched junction nucleotides: 14. CDR3 length: 16 amino acids. Germline loops: CDR1 MNHEY, CDR2 SMNVEV (reference sequence). This CDR3 reads CASRQYQGEVGNEQFF. CDR3 nucleotides: TGTGCCAGCAGGCAATATCAGGGGGAAGTAGGCAATGAGCAGTTCTTC.

J is TRBJ2-7 and V is TRBV11-2, with D possibly matching TRBD1 (5 bases). V was pared by 6 bases and J by 1 base, with 10 bases between. Germline V gene lookup returns CDR1 SGHAT and CDR2 FQNNGV. This CDR3 comprises 13 residues. This chain's CDR3 is CASSWGGSYEQYF. The DNA for the CDR3 is TGTGCCAGCAGTTGGGGCGGTTCCTACGAGCAGTACTTC.

This clone has only one observation. The genes are TRBV7-8 and TRBJ2-1; 7 bases line up with TRBD2. The CDR3 is 18 residues long. Per germline, CDR1 SGHVS and CDR2 FQNEAQ. J gave up 0 bases and V 1 base, and 9 bases lay outside the gene matches. The CDR3 sequence is CASSLDRLAASSYNEQFF. The CDR3 DNA reads as TGTGCCAGCAGCTTAGATCGGCTAGCGGCAAGCTCCTACAATGAGCAGTTCTTC.

The V and J genes are TRBV15 and TRBJ2-7, with 8 bases fitting TRBD2. Trimming removed 1 base from V and 0 bases from J; junction bases left unmatched: 5. The CDR3 contains 16 residues. Germline CDR1 reads LNHNV; CDR2 reads YYDKDF (reference sequence). CDR3 protein: CATSRVGTSLSYEQYF. CDR3 sequence (DNA): TGTGCCACCAGCAGAGTTGGGACTAGTCTCTCCTACGAGCAGTACTTC.

The chain has TRBV7-8 and TRBJ2-7; a weak D match, TRBD1 (5 bases). V lost 1 base and J 5 bases, leaving 12 bases between the germline ends. The CDR3 is made up of 14 amino acids. From germline, CDR1 is SGHVS and CDR2 FQNEAQ. Written as DNA, the CDR3 is TGTGCCAGCAGCTTAGAACCAGGGTTCGACGAGCAGTACTTC. Its translation is CASSLEPGFDEQYF.

The V call is TRBV5-4, the J call TRBJ2-7, with unresolved D. V lost 5 bases and J lost 3, with 9 bases in between. CDR1 is SGHNT and CDR2 is YYREEE in the germline V gene (reference sequence). The CDR3 has 12 residues. The CDR3 region has the DNA TGTGCCAGCAGTGACACCTTCTACGAGCAGTACTTC. The encoded protein is CASSDTFYEQYF.

The chain combines TRBV29-1 with TRBJ1-4; D might be TRBD1 (5 bases). The CDR3 spans 12 residues. V shed 4 bases and J shed 3 bases, with 6 bases lying between them. CDR1 SQVTM and CDR2 ANQGSEA come from the germline V gene. In DNA form, the CDR3 reads TGCAGCGTTGGACAGCCTAATGAAAAACTGTTTTTT. This codes for CSVGQPNEKLFF. Variable domain in full (rest from reference TRBV29-1 and TRBJ1-4): SAVISQKPSRDICQRGTSLTIQCQVDSQVTMMFWYRQQPGQSLTLIATANQGSEATYESGFVIDKFPISRPNLTFSTLTVSNMSPEDSSIYLCSVGQPNEKLFFGSGTQLSVL.

The CDR3: CASSLEGKGYNEQFF. The CDR3 nucleotides read TGCGCCAGCAGCTTAGAGGGTAAAGGTTACAATGAGCAGTTCTTC. The J gene is TRBJ2-1, the V gene TRBV5-1; perhaps TRBD2 as D (5 bases). The CDR3 runs to 15 residues. V dropped 2 bases and J dropped 4 bases, with 13 bases sitting between them. Germline CDR1 and CDR2: SGHRS and YFSETQ.

The CDR3 DNA reads as TGTGCCAGCAGCCAGGGAGACGGATGGGACAGATTAAACATTCAGTACTTC. As protein: CASSQGDGWDRLNIQYF. This chain connects TRBV4-2 to TRBJ2-4; 7 bases map to TRBD1. Germline V lookup: CDR1 LGHNA, CDR2 YNFKEQ. CDR3 size: 17 residues. Unmatched junction bases numbered 14, after V lost 3 bases and J lost 6 bases.

V usage is TRBV19 and J usage is TRBJ1-4, with D unclear. CDR1 LNHDA and CDR2 SQIVND come from the germline V gene (reference sequence). The CDR3 is 14 residues long. V was clipped by 3 bases and J by 7 bases, with 12 bases between them. The CDR3 loop is CASSMVRLSEKLFF. The CDR3 bases are TGTGCCAGTAGTATGGTCAGGCTCAGTGAAAAACTGTTTTTT. The full variable domain, completed using reference TRBV19 and TRBJ1-4, is DGGITQSPKYLFRKEGQNVTLSCEQNLNHDAMYWYRQDPGQGLRLIYYSQIVNDFQKGDIAEGYSVSREKKESFPLTVTSAQKNPTAFYLCASSMVRLSEKLFFGSGTQLSVL.

This chain joins TRBV30 and TRBJ1-2, with TRBD1 as a possible D gene (5 bases). The V end was cut by 2 bases, the J end by 7 bases, with 14 bases between. Germline lookup yields CDR1 GTSNPN and CDR2 SVGIG (reference sequence). CDR3 size: 13 residues. CDR3 in amino acids: CAWSLEGGAGYTF. The CDR3, as DNA: TGTGCCTGGAGTTTAGAGGGAGGGGCTGGCTACACCTTC.

The J gene is TRBJ1-1, the V gene TRBV7-8, with 8 bases that match TRBD1. The CDR3 runs to 15 residues. Germline V gene sequence: CDR1 SGHVS, CDR2 FQNEAQ. Losses at the gene ends were 5 bases for V and 5 bases for J; bases not matched to a gene: 10. The CDR3 DNA reads as TGTGCCAGCAGCCCCGACCTCAGGGGGCGGACTGAAGCTTTCTTT. Translation gives CASSPDLRGRTEAFF.

The genes are TRBV5-1 and TRBJ2-1, with TRBD2 identical over 7 bases. V dropped 0 bases and J dropped 4; count of bases not matched to a gene: 4. The CDR3 is 15 amino acids. CDR1 is SGHRS, CDR2 YFSETQ, per germline. CDR3 DNA sequence: TGCGCCAGCAGCTTGGCTAGCGGCGGATACAATGAGCAGTTCTTC. Translated: CASSLASGGYNEQFF. The whole variable domain, filled in from reference TRBV5-1 and TRBJ2-1, reads KAGVTQTPRYLIKTRGQQVTLSCSPISGHRSVSWYQQTPGQGLQFLFEYFSETQRNKGNFPGRFSGRQFSNSRSEMNVSTLELGDSALYLCASSLASGGYNEQFFGPGTRLTVL.

The gene calls are TRBV6-4 and TRBJ2-7, with 7 bases fitting TRBD1. After removal of 2 bases from V and 4 bases from J, the junction contained 26 bases not matched to a gene. CDR3 length equals 21 residues. The germline V gene has CDR1 MRHNA and CDR2 SNTAGT. The CDR3 is CASSDRKKINERQGKNYEQYF. As DNA, the CDR3 is TGTGCCAGCAGTGACAGAAAAAAAATAAACGAACGACAGGGTAAAAATTACGAGCAGTACTTC.

This clone occurred a few times. The rearrangement uses TRBV6-4 and TRBJ1-1; perhaps TRBD1 as D (6 bases). The CDR3 extends over 14 amino acids. Per germline, CDR1 MRHNA and CDR2 SNTAGT. Between the trimmed V and J ends, which lost 3 bases and 4 bases, there was a span of 12 bases. CDR3 in amino acids: CASSDYREGTEAFF. The CDR3 nucleotides are TGTGCCAGCAGTGATTACAGGGAGGGCACTGAAGCTTTCTTT.

Written as DNA, the CDR3 is TGTGCCAGCAGTTTACTCGGGAGGTTTAAGGAGACCCAGTACTTC. Amino acid sequence: CASSLLGRFKETQYF. This sequence joins TRBV27 and TRBJ2-5; the match to TRBD2 covers 7 bases. CDR1 and CDR2 (germline): MNHEY, SMNVEV (reference sequence). Trimming removed 2 bases from V and 5 bases from J; junction bases left unmatched: 8. The length of the CDR3 is 15 residues.

This rearrangement joins TRBV9 to TRBJ1-2; 7 bases are a match to TRBD1. Germline V gene lookup returns CDR1 SGDLS and CDR2 YYNGEE. CDR3 size: 11 residues. V trimming: 3 bases; J trimming: 10 bases; junction bases outside the gene matches: 3. CDR3 in amino acids: CASSGQGDYTF. CDR3 sequence (DNA): TGTGCCAGCAGCGGACAGGGAGACTACACCTTC. Complete variable domain (other parts from reference TRBV9 and TRBJ1-2): DSGVTQTPKHLITATGQRVTLRCSPRSGDLSVYWYQQSLDQGLQFLIQYYNGEERAKGNILERFSAQQFPDLHSELNLSSLELGDSALYFCASSGQGDYTFGSGTRLTVV.

J is TRBJ1-5 and V is TRBV27; 7 nucleotides align to TRBD1. The CDR3 consists of 15 residues. With 7 bases clipped from V and 3 bases from J, the junction kept 9 bases outside the gene matches. In germline, CDR1 is MNHEY, CDR2 SMNVEV (reference sequence). The CDR3 loop is CASKARDSNNQPQHF. CDR3 in DNA: TGTGCCAGCAAGGCCCGGGACAGCAACAATCAGCCCCAGCATTTT.